What follows describes a single TCR beta chain. Produced via immunoSEQ multiplex PCR; TCRdb's table is partial and in-frame only. The top ten clones hold 0.27% of a sample with about 62,000 clones, nearly 90% of them seen once. CDR1 MDHEN and CDR2 SYDVKM come from the germline V gene. The CDR3 length is 15 residues. V lost 2 bases and J lost 2, with 9 bases in between. The data originate from a study of OX40 agonist ivuxolimab in advanced cancers. The input for sequencing was CD4+ or CD8+ T cells sorted from blood, taken in a trial of the OX40 agonist ivuxolimab. The chain has TRBV28 and TRBJ1-4; D gene uncertain. The origin of this receptor is an adult with an advanced solid tumor such as melanoma, head and neck, liver or kidney cancer. CDR3 residues: CASSLPPGTNEKLFF. CDR3 bases: TGTGCCAGCAGTTTACCCCCGGGGACTAATGAAAAACTGTTTTTT.